The 5 T cell receptor beta chains listed next were all sequenced from one sample in a study of Graves' ophthalmopathy and Graves' hyperthyroidism. CDR3 regions of TCR beta were amplified from RNA transcripts. HTBI primers were employed in first-round RT-PCR, then a second-round multiplex PCR followed. MiXCR, run by TCRdb on the multiplex PCR reads, gives a single entry per CDR3 protein. The repertoire has some 1.1 million distinct CDR3 sequences, 35% to 40% of them found once; the top ten carry more than 9.5%. What was sequenced was peripheral blood or thyroid tissue (not recorded which). These receptor sequences come from an adult man with Graves' hyperthyroidism.

About this clonotype: A read error may produce the germline difference seen at one junction end. V and J are TRBV5-1 and TRBJ1-6, with D possibly matching TRBD1 (5 bases). CDR1 and CDR2 (germline): SGHRS, YFSETQ. This CDR3 region has 12 residues. The CDR3 bases are TGCGCCAGCAGCCCCGGGGCCACACCCCTCTACTTT. Its translation is CASSPGATPLYF.

This clonotype was picked up one time. The rearrangement uses TRBV6-6 and TRBJ2-7, with TRBD1 matching over 9 bases. This CDR3 spans 17 amino acids. CDR1 and CDR2 (germline): MNHNY, SVGAGI (reference sequence). The trim removed 2 bases at V and 1 base at J, leaving 9 bases unmatched. The CDR3 sequence is CASSYAMGQGGSYEQYF. CDR3 in DNA: TGTGCCAGCAGTTACGCGATGGGACAGGGCGGATCCTACGAGCAGTACTTC.

The chain employs TRBV24-1 and TRBJ1-2; 11 nucleotides agree with TRBD1. Germline CDR1 is KGHDR and CDR2 is SFDVKD. The trim removed 7 bases at V and 0 bases at J, leaving 0 bases unmatched. The CDR3 loop spans 14 amino acids. The CDR3 nucleotides read TGTGCCACCAGGGGACAGGGGGCTAACTATGGCTACACCTTC. Amino acid sequence: CATRGQGANYGYTF.

Many counts were recorded for this clonotype. The chain carries TRBV20-1 and TRBJ1-1; no firm D call. Per germline, CDR1 DFQATT and CDR2 SNEGSKA (reference sequence). The CDR3 has 15 amino acids. The V end lost 6 bases, the J end lost 3 bases, and 20 bases lay between the germline ends. CDR3 in amino acids: CSAPVRGRGDTEAFF. The DNA of the CDR3 is TGCAGTGCCCCGGTGCGTGGTCGCGGAGACACTGAAGCTTTCTTT.

In this sample, this clonotype turned up many times. V usage is TRBV10-1 and J usage is TRBJ1-1; TRBD1 matches at 7 bases. The CDR3 sequence is 13 residues long. V trimming: 11 bases; J trimming: 1 base; junction bases outside the gene matches: 7. CDR1 is WNHNN and CDR2 is SYGVQD in the germline V gene (reference sequence). The CDR3 DNA follows: TGCGCCCCTAACAGGGGATCGAACACTGAAGCTTTCTTT. It translates to CAPNRGSNTEAFF.